Reported below is one T cell receptor beta chain. The junction shows a germline mismatch at one end, possibly a read error. TCRdb independently ran MiXCR on the 5' RACE reads; one entry per CDR3 protein. Counted here are a few hundred thousand distinct CDR3 sequences, about 28% occurring once; the ten biggest clones make up 6.1%. These data belong to a study of identical twins' blood T cells. The CDR3 runs 16 residues. Germline V gives CDR1 MNHNY, CDR2 SVGAGI (reference sequence). This chain links TRBV6-6 with TRBJ1-3; TRBD1 matches 10 bases. This receptor was obtained from a woman between 18 and 50 years old in good health. Sequences were obtained from PBMCs. This CDR3 reads CTSSRRTGGSGNTIYF. The CDR3 DNA sequence: TGTACCAGCAGCCGACGGACAGGGGGCTCTGGAAACACCATATATTTT.